This T cell receptor (beta chain) was retrieved from a study of T cell repertoires in cytomegalovirus infection. Overall study: HLA-B-restricted CMV epitopes that are well studied, plus recently identified HLA-C-restricted ones, were used by the study. Matching HLA type, along with CMV infection, was indicated by public TCR beta signatures. Study-wide results and caveats: Based on cumulative public TCR beta family frequency, carriers of CMV plus the relevant HLA were identified. Dominating the ex vivo response were TCR beta clonotypes that were CMV-specific and HLA-C-restricted.

CDR3 size: 16 residues. CDR1 and CDR2 (germline): SGHTA, FQGNSA. V dropped 1 base and J dropped 0 bases, with 7 bases sitting between them. TCRdb reanalysed the reads using MiXCR and keeps one entry per CDR3 protein. The table records 62,000 or so distinct CDR3 sequences, 20% to 25% of them present only once. Regarding this clonotype: The antigen is undetermined.

This sequence originates from a human donor in good health (CMV status not recorded). Some clones in this sample may be carry-over from other donors' samples. The chain couples TRBV7-2 to TRBJ2-6; D uncertain. The material sequenced was CD8+ T cells from cultured PBMCs, taken from culture after CMV antigen stimulation. The CDR3 region has the DNA TGTGCCAGCAGCTTAGTAACAGTCTCTGGGGCCAACGTCCTGACTTTC. Its protein is CASSLVTVSGANVLTF.